The subject of this entry is one T cell receptor beta chain. The source of the sample is a study of blood T cell repertoires in COVID-19. Some clones are missing from TCRdb's copy, which holds only in-frame ones; the method was immunoSEQ multiplex PCR. The table has a few hundred thousand clones, roughly 85% seen once. Germline V CDR1 and CDR2: LNHDA, SQIVND (reference sequence). The V end was cut by 9 bases, the J end by 0 bases, with 15 bases between. The CDR3 has 15 residues. Sequencing used PBMCs or T cells enriched from blood (not recorded which). The chain combines TRBV19 with TRBJ1-5, with D possibly TRBD1 on 5 matching bases. The clonotype was recovered from a woman younger than 45 who had recovered from COVID-19. The CDR3 DNA sequence: TGTGCCAGCAAACAGGTTCTTGGTAGCAATCAGCCCCAGCATTTT. It yields the protein CASKQVLGSNQPQHF.